This entry lists 3 T cell receptor beta chains sequenced from one sample in a study of cytomegalovirus exposure and HLA in healthy donors. It was with 60 Vbeta and 13 Jbeta primers that the PCR ran. Repertoires were generated with immunoSEQ multiplex PCR, while TCRdb's copy carries only in-frame clones and drops some. The table lists approximately 95,000 clones, around 75% of them singletons. The sequenced sample was PBMCs. The source is a man between 18 and 35 years old in good health and CMV-seropositive.

This clone was recorded only once. This chain uses TRBV7-3 with TRBJ2-7; 8 bases agree with TRBD1. V was clipped by 4 bases and J by 1 base; unmatched bases: 6. There are 15 residues in the CDR3. Germline V gives CDR1 SGHTA, CDR2 FQGTGA. CDR3 coding DNA: TGTGCCAGCAGCTACGGACAGGGTCTTTCCTACGAGCAGTACTTC. Its translation is CASSYGQGLSYEQYF.

A single count supports this clone. The chain uses TRBV30 and TRBJ2-7, with D perhaps TRBD1 (5 bases). Per germline, CDR1 GTSNPN and CDR2 SVGIG (reference sequence). This CDR3 has 12 amino acids. Trimming removed 3 bases at V and 6 bases at J, with 12 bases between. For the CDR3, the DNA is TGTGCCTGGAGCAGGGTACTTGGCGAGCAGTACTTC. Protein: CAWSRVLGEQYF.

This rearrangement joins TRBV2 to TRBJ1-2; 7 bases map to TRBD1. The germline V gene encodes CDR1 SNHLY and CDR2 FYNNEI. Losses at the gene ends were 6 bases for V and 9 bases for J; bases not matched to a gene: 4. CDR3 length: 11 residues. The CDR3: CASRTGWRYTF. The CDR3, as DNA: TGTGCCAGCAGGACAGGGTGGCGCTACACCTTC.